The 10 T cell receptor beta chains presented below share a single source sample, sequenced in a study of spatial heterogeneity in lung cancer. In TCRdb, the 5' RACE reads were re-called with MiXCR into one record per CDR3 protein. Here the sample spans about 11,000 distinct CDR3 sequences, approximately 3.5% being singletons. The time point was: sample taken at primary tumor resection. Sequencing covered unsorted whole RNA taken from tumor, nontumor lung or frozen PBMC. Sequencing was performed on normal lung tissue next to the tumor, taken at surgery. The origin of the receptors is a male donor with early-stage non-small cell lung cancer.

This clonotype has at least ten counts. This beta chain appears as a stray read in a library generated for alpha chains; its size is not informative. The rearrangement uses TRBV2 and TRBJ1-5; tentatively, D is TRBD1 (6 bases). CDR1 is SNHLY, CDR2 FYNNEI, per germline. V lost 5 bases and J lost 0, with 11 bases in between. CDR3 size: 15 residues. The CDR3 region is CASSLDRFSNQPQHF. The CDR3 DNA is TGTGCCAGCAGTTTAGACAGGTTTAGCAATCAGCCCCAGCATTTT.

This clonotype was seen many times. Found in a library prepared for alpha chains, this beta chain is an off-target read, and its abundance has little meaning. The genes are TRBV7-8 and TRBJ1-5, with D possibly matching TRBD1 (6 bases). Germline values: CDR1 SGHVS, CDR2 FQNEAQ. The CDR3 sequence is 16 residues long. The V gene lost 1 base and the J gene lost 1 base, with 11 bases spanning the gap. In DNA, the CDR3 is TGTGCCAGCAGCTTAGGGGGGGCTCTAAGCAATCAGCCCCAGCATTTT. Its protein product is CASSLGGALSNQPQHF.

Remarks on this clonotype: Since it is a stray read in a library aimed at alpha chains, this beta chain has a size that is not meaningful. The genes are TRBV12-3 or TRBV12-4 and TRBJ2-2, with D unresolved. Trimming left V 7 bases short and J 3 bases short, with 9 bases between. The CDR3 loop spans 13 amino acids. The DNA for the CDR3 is TGTGCCAGCACCTTTCAGGACACCGGGGAGCTGTTTTTT. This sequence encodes CASTFQDTGELFF.

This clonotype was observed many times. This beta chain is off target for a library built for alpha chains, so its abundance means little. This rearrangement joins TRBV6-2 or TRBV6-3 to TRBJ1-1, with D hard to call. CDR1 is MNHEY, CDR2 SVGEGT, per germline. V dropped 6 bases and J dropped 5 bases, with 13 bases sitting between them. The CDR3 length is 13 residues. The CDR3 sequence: CASRRAQATEAFF. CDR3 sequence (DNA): TGTGCCAGCAGACGGGCGCAGGCTACTGAAGCTTTCTTT.

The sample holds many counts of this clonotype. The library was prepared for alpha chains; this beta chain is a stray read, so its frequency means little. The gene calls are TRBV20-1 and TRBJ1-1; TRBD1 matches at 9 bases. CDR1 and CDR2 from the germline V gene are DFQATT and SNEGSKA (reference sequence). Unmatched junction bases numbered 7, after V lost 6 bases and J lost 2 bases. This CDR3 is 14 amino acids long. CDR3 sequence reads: CSASPGQGNTEAFF. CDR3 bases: TGCAGTGCCAGCCCGGGACAGGGAAACACTGAAGCTTTCTTT.

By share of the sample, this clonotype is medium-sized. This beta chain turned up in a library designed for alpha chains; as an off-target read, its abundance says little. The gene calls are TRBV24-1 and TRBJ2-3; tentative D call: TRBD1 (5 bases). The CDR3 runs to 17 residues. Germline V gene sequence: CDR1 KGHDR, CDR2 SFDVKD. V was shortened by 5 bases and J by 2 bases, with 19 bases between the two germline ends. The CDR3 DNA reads TGTGCCACCAGTGGTCGAGCAGGGAAGTATCACACAGATACGCAGTATTTT. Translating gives CATSGRAGKYHTDTQYF.

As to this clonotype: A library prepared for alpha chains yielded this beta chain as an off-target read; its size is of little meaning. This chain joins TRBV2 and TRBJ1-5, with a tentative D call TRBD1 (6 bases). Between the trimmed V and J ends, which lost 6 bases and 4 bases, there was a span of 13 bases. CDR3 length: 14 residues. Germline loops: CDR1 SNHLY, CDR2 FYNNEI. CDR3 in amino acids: CASRGTQENQPQHF. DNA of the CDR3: TGTGCCAGCAGGGGGACACAAGAAAATCAGCCCCAGCATTTT.

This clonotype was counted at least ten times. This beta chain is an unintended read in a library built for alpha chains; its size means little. The CDR3 is CSARTGRSYNEQFF. CDR3 DNA sequence: TGCAGCGCCCGGACAGGAAGGTCCTACAATGAGCAGTTCTTC. This chain uses TRBV29-1 with TRBJ2-1, with 7 bases fitting TRBD1. Germline V gene data show CDR1 as SQVTM and CDR2 as ANQGSEA. This CDR3 is built from 14 residues. V shed 7 bases, J shed 1 base, and the junction held 7 bases outside the gene matches.

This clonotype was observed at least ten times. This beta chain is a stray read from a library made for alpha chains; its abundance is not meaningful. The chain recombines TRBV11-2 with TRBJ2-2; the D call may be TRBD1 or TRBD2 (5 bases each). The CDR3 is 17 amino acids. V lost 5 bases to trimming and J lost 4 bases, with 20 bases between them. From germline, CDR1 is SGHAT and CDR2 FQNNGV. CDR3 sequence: CASSLEPGPMATGELFF. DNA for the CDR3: TGTGCCAGCAGCCTCGAACCGGGGCCTATGGCCACCGGGGAGCTGTTTTTT.

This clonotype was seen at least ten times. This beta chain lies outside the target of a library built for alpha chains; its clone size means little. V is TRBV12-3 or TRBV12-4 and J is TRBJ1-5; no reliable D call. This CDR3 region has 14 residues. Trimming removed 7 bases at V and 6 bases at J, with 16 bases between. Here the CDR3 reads CASTQGSPAQPQHF. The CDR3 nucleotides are TGTGCCAGCACCCAAGGCAGTCCTGCTCAGCCCCAGCATTTT.